This TCR beta chain was identified in a study of blood T cells in healthy people across ages. Study observations and caveats: Unknown donor CMV status possibly confounded expanded clonotype changes.

Extracted total RNA amounted to at least 6 micrograms for each sample. On this clonotype itself: Its target is not known.

Then a second PCR, running roughly 7 to 11 cycles, was carried out with a sample-barcoded 5' primer and a J-beta primer mix. Tagging of each cDNA molecule was performed by a template-switch adaptor with 12 random nucleotides. Each CDR3 protein gets one entry after TCRdb re-called the 5' RACE reads with MiXCR. The sample includes approximately 1.5 million distinct CDR3 sequences, almost 35% of them seen just once. The sequence came from a woman in her twenties or thirties in good health. The sample comprised blood.

CDR3 nucleotide sequence: TGTGCCAGCAGCTTTGTGGGGCTAGCGGGGAACAATGAGCAGTTCTTC. The encoded protein is CASSFVGLAGNNEQFF. The chain links TRBV7-9 to TRBJ2-1; 9 bases are a match to TRBD2. The V and J ends lost 3 bases and 5 bases, in that order; junction bases with no gene match: 8. This CDR3 spans 16 amino acids. The germline CDR1 and CDR2 sequences are SEHNR and FQNEAQ (reference sequence).